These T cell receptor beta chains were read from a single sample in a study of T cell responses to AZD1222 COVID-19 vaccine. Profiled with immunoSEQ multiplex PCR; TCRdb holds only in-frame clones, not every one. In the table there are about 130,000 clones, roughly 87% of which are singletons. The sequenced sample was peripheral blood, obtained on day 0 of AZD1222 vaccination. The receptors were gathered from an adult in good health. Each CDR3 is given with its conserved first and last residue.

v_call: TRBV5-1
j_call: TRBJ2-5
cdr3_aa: CASSNGQEETQYF

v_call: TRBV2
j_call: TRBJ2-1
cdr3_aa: CASTHGRASGGLEQFF

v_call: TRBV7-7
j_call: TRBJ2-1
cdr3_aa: CASSPSAGTNEQFF

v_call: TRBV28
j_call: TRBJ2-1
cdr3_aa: CASIQGTYNEQFF

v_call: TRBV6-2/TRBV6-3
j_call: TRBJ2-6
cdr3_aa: CASSWLDTGFSGANVLTF

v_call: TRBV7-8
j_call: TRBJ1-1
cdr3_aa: CASSFPDGRRLNTEAFF

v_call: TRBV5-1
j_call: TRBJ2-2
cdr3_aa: CASSLRVPGELFF

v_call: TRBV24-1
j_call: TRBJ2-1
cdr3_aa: CATRRLAGVNEQFF

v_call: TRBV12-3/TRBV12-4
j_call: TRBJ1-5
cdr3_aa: CASSQGDIQPQHF

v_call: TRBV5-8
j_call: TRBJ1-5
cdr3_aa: CASSFYREGNQPQHF

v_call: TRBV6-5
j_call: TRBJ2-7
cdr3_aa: CASSPSWDGDYEQYF

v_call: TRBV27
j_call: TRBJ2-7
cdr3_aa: CASSPRDSNREQYF

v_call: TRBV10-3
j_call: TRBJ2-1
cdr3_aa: CAISESQGGSGGFF

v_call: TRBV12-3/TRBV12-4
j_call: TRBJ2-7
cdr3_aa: CASSEASYEQYF

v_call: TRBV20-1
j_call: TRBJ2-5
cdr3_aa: CSGDRQETQYF

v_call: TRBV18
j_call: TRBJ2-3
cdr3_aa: CASSPQTVTDTQYF

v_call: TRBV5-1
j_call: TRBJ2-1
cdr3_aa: CASSNSGGIQNEQFF

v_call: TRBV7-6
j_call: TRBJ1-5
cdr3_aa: CASSSRTGGGGNQPQHF

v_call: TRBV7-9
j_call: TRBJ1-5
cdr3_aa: CASSPGLGRENNQPQHF

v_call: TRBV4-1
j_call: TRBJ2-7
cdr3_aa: CASSQGAFGTGTGQYF

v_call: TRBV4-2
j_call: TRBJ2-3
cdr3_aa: CASSQEDFTDTQYF

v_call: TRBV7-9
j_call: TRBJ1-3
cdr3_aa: CAGRGGASGNTIYF

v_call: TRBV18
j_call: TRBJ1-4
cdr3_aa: CASSPGQPNEKLFF

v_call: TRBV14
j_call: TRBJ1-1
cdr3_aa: CASSQEDRQNTEAFF

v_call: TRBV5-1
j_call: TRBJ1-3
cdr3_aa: CASSPHGGGSGNTIYF

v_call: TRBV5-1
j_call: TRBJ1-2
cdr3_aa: CASSTGTGNGYTF

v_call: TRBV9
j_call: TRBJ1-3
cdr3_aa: CASSVQGPTSGNTIYF

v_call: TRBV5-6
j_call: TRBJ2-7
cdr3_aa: CASSLGATGFYEQYF

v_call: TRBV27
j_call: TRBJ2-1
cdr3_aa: CASSLSGGPNEQFF

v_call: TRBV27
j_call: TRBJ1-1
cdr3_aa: CASSFYFSGGKNTEAFF

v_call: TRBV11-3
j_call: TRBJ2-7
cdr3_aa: CASSLDMGGEQYF

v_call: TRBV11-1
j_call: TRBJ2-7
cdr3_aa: CASSLGGGEQYF

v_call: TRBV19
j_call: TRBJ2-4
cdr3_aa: CASSITQGGTKNIQYF

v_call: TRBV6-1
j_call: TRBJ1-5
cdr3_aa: CASSELTGVNQPQHF

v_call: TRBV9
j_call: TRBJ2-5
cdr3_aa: CASSVDGETQYF

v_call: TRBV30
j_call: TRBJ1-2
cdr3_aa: CAWTMGRSNYGYTF

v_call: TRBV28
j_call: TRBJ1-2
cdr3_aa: CASTFWGGDCGYTF